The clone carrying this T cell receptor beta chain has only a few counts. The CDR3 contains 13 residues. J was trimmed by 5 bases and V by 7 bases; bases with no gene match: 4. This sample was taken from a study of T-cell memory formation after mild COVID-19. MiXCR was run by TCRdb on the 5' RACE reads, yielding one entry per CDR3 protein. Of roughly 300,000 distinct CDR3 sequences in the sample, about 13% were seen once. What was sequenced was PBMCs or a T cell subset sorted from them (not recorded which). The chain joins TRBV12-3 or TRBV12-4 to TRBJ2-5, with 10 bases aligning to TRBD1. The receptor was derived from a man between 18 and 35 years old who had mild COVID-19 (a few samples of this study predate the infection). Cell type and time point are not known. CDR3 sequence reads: CASNRGQGETQYF. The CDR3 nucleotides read TGTGCCAGCAACAGGGGACAGGGGGAGACCCAGTACTTC.